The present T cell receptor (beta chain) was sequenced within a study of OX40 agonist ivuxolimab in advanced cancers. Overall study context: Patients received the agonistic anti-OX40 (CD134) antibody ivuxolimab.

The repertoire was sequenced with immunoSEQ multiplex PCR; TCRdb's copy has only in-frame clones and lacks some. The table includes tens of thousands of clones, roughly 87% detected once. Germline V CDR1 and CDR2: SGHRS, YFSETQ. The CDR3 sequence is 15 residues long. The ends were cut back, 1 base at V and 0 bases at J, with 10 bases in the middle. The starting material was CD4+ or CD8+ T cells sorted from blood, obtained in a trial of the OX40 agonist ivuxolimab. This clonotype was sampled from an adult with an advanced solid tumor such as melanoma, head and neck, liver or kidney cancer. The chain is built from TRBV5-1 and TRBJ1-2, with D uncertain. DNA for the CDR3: TGCGCCAGCAGCTTGACAGCCGTTGCTAACTATGGCTACACCTTC. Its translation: CASSLTAVANYGYTF.